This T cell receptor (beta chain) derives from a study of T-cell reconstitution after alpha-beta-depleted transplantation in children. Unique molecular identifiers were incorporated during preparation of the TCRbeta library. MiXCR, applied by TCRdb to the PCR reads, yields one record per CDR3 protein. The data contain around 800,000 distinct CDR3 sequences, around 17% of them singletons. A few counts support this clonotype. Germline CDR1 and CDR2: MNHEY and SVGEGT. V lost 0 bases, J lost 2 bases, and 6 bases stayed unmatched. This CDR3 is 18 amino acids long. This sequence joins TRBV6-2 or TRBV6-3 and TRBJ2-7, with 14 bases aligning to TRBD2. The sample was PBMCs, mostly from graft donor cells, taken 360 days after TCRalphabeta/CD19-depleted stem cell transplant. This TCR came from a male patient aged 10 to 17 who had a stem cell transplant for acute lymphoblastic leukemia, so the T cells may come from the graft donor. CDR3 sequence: CASSYSGTSGSLTYEQYF. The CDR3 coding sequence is TGTGCCAGCAGTTACTCTGGGACTAGCGGGAGCCTCACCTACGAGCAGTACTTC.